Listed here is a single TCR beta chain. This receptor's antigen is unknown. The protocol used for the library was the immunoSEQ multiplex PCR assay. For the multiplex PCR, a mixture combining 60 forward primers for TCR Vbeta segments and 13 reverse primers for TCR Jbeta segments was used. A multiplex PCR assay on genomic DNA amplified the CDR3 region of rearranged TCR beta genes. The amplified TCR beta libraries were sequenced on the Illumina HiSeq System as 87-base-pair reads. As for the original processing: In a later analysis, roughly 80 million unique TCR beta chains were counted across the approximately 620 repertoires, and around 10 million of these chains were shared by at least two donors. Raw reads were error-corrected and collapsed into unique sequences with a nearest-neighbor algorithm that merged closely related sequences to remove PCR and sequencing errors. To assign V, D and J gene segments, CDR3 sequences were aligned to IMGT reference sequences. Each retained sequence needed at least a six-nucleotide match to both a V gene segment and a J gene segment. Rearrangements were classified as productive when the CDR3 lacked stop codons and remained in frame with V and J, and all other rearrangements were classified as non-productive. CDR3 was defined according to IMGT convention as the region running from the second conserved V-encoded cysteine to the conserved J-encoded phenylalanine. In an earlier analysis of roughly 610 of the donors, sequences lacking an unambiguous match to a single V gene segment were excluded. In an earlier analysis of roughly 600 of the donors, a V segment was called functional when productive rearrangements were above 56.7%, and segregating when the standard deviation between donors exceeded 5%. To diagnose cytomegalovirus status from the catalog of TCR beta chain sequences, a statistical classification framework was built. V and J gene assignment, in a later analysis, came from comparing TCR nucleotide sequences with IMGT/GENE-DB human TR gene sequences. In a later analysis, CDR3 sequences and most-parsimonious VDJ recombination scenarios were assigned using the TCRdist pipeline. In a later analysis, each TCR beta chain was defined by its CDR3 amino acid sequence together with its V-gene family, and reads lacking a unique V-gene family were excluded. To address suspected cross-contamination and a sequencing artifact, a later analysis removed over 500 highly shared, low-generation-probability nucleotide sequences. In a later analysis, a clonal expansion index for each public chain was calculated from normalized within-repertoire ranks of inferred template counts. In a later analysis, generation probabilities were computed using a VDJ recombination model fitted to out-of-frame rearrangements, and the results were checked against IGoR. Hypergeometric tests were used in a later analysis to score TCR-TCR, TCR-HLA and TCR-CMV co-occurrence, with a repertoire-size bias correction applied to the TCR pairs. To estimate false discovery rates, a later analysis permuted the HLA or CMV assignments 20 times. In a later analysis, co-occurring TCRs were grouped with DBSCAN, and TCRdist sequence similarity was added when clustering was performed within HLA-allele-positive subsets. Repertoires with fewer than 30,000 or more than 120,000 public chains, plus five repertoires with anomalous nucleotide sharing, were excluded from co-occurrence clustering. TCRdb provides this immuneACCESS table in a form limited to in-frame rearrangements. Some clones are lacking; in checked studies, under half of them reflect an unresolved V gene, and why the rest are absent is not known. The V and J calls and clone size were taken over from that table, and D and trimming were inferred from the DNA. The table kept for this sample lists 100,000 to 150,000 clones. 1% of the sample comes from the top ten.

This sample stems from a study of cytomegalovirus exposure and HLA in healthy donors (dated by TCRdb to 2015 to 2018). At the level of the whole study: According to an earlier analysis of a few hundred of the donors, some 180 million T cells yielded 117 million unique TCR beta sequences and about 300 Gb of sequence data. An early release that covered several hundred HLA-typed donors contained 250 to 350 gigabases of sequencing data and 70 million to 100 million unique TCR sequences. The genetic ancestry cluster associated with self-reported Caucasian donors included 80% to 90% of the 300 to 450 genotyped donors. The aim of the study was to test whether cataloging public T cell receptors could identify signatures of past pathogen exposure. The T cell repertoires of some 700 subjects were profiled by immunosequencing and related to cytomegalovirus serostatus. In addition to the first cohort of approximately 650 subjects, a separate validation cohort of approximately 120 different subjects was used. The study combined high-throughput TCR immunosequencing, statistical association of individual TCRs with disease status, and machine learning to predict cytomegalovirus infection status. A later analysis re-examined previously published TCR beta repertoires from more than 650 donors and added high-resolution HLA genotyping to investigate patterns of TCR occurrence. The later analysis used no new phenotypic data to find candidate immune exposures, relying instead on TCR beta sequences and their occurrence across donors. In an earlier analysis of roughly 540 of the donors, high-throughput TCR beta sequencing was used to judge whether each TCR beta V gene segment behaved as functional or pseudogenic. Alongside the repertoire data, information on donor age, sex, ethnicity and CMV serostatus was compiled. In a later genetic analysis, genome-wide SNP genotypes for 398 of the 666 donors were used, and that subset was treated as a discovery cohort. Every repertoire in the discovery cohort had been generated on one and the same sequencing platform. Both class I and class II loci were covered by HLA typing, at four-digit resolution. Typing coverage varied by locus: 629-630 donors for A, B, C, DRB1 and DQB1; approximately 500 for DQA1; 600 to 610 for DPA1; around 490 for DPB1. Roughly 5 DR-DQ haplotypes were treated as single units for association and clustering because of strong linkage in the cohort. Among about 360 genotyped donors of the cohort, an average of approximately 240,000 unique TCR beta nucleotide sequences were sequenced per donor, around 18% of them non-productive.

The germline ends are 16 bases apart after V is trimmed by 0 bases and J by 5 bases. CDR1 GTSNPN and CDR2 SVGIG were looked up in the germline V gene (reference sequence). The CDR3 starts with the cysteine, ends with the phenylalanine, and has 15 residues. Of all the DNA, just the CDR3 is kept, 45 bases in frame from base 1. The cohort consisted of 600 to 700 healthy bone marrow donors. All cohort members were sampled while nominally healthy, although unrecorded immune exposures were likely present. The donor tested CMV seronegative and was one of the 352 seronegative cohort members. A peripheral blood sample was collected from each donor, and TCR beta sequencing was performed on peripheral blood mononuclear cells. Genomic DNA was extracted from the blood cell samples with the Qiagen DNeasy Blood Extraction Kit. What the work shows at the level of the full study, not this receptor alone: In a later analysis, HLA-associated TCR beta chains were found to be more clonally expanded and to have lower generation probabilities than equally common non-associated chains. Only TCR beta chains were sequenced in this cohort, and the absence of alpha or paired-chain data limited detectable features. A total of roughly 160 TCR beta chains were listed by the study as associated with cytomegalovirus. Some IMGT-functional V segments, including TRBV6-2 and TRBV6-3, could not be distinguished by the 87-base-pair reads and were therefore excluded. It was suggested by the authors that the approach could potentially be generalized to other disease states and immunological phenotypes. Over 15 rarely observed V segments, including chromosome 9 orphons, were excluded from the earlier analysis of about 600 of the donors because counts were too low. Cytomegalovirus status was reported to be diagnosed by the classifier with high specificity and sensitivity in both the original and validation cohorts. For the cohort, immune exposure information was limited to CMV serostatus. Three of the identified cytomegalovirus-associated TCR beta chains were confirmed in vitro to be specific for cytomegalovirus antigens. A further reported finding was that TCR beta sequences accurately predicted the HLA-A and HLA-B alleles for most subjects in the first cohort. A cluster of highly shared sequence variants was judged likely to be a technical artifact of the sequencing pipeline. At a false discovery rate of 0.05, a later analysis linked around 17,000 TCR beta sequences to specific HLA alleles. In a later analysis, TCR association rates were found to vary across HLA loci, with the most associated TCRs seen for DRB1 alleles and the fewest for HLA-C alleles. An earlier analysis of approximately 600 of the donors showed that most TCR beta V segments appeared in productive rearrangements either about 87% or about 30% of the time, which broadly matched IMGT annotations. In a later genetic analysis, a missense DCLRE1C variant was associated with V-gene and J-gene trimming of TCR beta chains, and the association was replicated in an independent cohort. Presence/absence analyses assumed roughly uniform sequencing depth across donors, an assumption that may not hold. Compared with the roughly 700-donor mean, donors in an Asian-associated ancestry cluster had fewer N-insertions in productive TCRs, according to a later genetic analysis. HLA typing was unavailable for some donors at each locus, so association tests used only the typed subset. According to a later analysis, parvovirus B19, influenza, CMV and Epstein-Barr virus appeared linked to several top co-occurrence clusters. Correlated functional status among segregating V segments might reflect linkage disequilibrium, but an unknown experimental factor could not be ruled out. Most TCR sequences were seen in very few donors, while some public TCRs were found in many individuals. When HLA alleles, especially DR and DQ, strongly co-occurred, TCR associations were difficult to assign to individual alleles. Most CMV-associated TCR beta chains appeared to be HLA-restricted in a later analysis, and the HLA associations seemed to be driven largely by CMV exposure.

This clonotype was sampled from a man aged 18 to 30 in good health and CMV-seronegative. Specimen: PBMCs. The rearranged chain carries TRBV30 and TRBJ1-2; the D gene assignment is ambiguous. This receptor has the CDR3 CAWSVPPGNGYGYTF. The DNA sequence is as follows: TGTGCCTGGAGTGTACCGCCCGGTAACGGGTATGGCTACACCTTC.